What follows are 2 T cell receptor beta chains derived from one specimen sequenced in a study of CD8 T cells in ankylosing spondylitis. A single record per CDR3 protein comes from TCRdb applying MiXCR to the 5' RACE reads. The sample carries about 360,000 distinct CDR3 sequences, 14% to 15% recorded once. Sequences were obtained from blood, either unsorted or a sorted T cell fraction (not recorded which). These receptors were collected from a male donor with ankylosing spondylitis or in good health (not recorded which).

The CDR3 coding sequence is TGTGCCAGCAGCTTCGGGGCAAGTGGGGCAGATACGCAGTATTTT. This translates into CASSFGASGADTQYF. This rearrangement joins TRBV11-1 to TRBJ2-3; D is tentatively TRBD1 or TRBD2 (5 bases each). In germline, CDR1 is SGHAT, CDR2 FQDESV (reference sequence). The ends were cut back, 3 bases at V and 4 bases at J, with 14 bases in the middle. The CDR3 runs 15 residues.

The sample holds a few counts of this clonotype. The CDR3 region is CSARSGNPHYYEQYF. As DNA, the CDR3 is TGCAGTGCTAGATCCGGGAACCCCCACTACTACGAGCAGTACTTC. This chain links TRBV20-1 with TRBJ2-7; the D gene is possibly TRBD2 (5 bases). This CDR3 has 15 residues. V lost 2 bases and J lost 3, with 17 bases in between. From germline, CDR1 is DFQATT and CDR2 SNEGSKA (reference sequence).